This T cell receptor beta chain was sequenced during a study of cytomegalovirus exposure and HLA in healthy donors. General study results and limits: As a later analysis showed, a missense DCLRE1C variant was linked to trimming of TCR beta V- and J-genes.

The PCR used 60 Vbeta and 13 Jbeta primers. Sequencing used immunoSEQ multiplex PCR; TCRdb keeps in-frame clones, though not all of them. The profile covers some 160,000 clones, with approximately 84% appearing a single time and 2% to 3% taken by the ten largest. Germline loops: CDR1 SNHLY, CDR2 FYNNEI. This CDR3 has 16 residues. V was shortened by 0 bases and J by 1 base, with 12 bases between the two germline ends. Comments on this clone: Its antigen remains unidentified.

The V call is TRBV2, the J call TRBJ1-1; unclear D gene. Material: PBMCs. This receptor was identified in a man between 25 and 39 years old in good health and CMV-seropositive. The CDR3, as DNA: TGTGCCAGCAGTGAAGCTAGGCTCCGACAGAACACTGAAGCTTTCTTT. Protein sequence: CASSEARLRQNTEAFF.